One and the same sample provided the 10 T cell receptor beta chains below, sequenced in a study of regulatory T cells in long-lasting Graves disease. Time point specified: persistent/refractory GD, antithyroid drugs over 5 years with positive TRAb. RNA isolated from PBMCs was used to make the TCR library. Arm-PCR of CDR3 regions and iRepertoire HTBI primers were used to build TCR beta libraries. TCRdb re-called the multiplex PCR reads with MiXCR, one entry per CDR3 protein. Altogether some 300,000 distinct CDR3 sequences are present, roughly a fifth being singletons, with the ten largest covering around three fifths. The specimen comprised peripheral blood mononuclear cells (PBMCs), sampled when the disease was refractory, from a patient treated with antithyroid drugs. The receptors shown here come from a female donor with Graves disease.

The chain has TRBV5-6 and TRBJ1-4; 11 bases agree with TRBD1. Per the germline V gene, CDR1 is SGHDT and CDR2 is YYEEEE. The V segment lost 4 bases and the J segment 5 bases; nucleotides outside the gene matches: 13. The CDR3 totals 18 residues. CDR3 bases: TGTGCCAGCAGCCCGGCGGGGACAGGGGGTATAGAAAATGAAAAACTGTTTTTT. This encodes CASSPAGTGGIENEKLFF.

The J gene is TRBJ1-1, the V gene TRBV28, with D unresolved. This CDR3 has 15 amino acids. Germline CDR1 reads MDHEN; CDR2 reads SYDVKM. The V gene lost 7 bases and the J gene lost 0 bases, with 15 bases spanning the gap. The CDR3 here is CASKYVGWLNTEAFF. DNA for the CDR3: TGTGCCAGCAAGTATGTCGGGTGGCTGAACACTGAAGCTTTCTTT. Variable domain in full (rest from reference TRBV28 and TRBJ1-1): DVKVTQSSRYLVKRTGEKVFLECVQDMDHENMFWYRQDPGLGLRLIYFSYDVKMKEKGDIPEGYSVSREKKERFSLILESASTNQTSMYLCASKYVGWLNTEAFFGQGTRLTVV.

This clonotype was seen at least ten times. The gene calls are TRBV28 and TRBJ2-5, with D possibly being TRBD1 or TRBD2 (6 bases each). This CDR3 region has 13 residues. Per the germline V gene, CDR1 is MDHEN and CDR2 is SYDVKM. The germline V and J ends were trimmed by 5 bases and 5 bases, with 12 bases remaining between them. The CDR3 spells CASSRGAEETQYF. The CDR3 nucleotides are TGTGCCAGCAGTAGGGGGGCGGAGGAGACCCAGTACTTC.

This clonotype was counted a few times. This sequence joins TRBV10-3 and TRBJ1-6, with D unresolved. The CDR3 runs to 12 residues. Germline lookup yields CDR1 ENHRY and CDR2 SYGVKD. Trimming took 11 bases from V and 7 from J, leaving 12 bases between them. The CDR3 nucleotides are TGTGCCGTCGGAAGCGGAAATTCACCCCTCCACTTT. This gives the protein CAVGSGNSPLHF.

CDR3 residues: CASSYTGARGTQYF. In nucleotides, the CDR3 is TGTGCCAGCAGTTACACCGGGGCCCGTGGGACCCAGTACTTC. The chain combines TRBV6-5 with TRBJ2-5; possibly TRBD1 or TRBD2 for D (5 bases each). Trimming left V 2 bases short and J 7 bases short, with 14 bases between. The CDR3 sequence is 14 residues long. CDR1 and CDR2 from the germline V gene are MNHEY and SVGAGI.

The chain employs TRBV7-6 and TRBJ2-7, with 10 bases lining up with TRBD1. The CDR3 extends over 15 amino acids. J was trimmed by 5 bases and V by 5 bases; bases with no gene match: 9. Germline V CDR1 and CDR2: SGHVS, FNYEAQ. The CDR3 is CASSHRDRGSNEQYF. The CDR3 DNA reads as TGTGCCAGCAGCCACCGGGACAGGGGTAGCAACGAGCAGTACTTC.

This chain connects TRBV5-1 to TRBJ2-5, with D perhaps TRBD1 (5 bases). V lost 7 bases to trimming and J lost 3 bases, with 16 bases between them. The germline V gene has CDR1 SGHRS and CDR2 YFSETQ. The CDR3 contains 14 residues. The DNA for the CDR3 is TGCGCCAGCCGTTTTGGGGCCGGCGAAGAGACCCAGTACTTC. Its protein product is CASRFGAGEETQYF.

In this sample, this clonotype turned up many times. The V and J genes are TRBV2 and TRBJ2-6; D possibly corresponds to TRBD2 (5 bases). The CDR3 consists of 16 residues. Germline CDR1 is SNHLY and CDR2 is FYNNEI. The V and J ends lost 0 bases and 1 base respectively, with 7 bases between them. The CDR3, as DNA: TGTGCCAGCAGTGAAGCGCTAGCATCTGGGGCCAACGTCCTGACTTTC. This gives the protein CASSEALASGANVLTF.

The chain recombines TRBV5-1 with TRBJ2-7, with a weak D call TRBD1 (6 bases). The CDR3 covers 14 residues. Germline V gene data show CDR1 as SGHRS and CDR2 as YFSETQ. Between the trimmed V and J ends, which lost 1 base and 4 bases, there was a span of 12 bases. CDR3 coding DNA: TGCGCCAGCAGCTTGCCAGGGGCCACATACGAGCAGTACTTC. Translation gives CASSLPGATYEQYF. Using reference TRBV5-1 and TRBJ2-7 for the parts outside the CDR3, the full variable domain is KAGVTQTPRYLIKTRGQQVTLSCSPISGHRSVSWYQQTPGQGLQFLFEYFSETQRNKGNFPGRFSGRQFSNSRSEMNVSTLELGDSALYLCASSLPGATYEQYFGPGTRLTVT.

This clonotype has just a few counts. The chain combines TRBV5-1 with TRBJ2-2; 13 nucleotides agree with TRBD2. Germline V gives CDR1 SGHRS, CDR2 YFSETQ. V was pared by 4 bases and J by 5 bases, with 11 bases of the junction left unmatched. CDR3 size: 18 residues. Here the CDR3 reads CASSGPEGLAGVTGELFF. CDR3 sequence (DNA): TGCGCCAGCAGCGGACCGGAAGGACTAGCGGGAGTTACCGGGGAGCTGTTTTTT.